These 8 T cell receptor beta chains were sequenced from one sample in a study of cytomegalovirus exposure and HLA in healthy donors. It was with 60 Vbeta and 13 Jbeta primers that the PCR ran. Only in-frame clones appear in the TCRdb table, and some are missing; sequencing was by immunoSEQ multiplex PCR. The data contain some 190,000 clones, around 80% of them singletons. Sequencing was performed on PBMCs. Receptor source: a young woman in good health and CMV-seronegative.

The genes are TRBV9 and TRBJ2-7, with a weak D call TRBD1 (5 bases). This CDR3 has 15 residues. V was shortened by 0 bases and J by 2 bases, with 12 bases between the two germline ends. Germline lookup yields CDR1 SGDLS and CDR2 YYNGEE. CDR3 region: CASSVAWGRTYEQYF. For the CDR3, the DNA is TGTGCCAGCAGCGTAGCTTGGGGCAGGACCTACGAGCAGTACTTC.

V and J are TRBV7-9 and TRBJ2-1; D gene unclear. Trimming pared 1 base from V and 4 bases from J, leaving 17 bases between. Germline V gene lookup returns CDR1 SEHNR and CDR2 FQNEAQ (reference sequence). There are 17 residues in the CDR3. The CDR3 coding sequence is TGTGCCAGCAGCTTAGGAGTTAAAAGTCTATCTTACAATGAGCAGTTCTTC. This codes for CASSLGVKSLSYNEQFF.

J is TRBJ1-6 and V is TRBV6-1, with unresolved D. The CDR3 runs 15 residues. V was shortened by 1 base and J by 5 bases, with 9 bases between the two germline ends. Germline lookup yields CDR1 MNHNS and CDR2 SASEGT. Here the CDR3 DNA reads TGTGCCAGCAGTGAAGTCCCGAGCGATAATTCACCCCTCCACTTT. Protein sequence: CASSEVPSDNSPLHF.

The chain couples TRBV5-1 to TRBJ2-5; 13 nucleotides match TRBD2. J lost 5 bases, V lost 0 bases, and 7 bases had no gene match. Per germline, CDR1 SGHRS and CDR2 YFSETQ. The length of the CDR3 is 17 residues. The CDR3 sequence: CASSLAGTSGAGETQYF. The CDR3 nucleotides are TGCGCCAGCAGCTTGGCCGGGACTAGCGGGGCCGGGGAGACCCAGTACTTC.

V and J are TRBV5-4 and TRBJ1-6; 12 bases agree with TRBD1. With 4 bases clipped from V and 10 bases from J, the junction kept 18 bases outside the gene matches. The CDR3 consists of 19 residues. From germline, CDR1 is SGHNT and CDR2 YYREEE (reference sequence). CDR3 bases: TGTGCCAGCAGCGGATTGGGGGAGGGACAGGGGGCCTTAGCCTCACCCCTCCACTTT. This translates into CASSGLGEGQGALASPLHF. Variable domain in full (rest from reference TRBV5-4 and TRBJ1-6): ETGVTQSPTHLIKTRGQQVTLRCSSQSGHNTVSWYQQALGQGPQFIFQYYREEENGRGNFPPRFSGLQFPNYSSELNVNALELDDSALYLCASSGLGEGQGALASPLHFGNGTRLTVT.

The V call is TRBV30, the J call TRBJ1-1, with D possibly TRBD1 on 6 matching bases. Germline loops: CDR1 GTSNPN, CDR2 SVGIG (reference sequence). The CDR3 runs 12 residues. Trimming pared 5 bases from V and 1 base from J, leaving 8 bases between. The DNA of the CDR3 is TGTGCCTGGGGACAGAAGAACACTGAAGCTTTCTTT. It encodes CAWGQKNTEAFF.

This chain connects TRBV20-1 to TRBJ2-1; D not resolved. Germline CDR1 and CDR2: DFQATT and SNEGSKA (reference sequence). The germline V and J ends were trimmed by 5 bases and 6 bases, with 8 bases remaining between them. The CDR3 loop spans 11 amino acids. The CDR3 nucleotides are TGCAGTGCTCTCCGAGTCAATGAGCAGTTCTTC. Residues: CSALRVNEQFF.

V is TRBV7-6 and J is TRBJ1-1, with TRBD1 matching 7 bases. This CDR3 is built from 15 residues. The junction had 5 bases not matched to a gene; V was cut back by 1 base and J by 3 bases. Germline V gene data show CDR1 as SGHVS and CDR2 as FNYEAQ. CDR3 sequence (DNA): TGTGCCAGCAGCTTAGGGGACAGAACACACACTGAAGCTTTCTTT. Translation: CASSLGDRTHTEAFF.